The 28 T cell receptor beta chains presented below share a single source sample, sequenced in a study of blood T cell repertoires in COVID-19. Sequenced by immunoSEQ multiplex PCR; TCRdb stores in-frame clones only, minus some. The sample shows tens of thousands of clones, about four fifths of them seen only once. Sequencing input: peripheral blood. The source is a human donor in a cohort sampled during active COVID-19.

The chain carries TRBV4-1 and TRBJ1-3; unclear D gene. CDR1 is MGHRA and CDR2 is YSYEKL in the germline V gene. The CDR3 totals 15 residues. Trimming took 0 bases from V and 0 from J, leaving 6 bases between them. The CDR3 spells CASSQDRISGNTIYF. Here the CDR3 DNA reads TGCGCCAGCAGCCAAGACAGAATCTCTGGAAACACCATATATTTT.

The rearrangement uses TRBV5-1 and TRBJ2-7, with 9 bases matching TRBD2. The CDR3 totals 15 residues. V was pared by 2 bases and J by 4 bases, with 7 bases of the junction left unmatched. Germline CDR1 is SGHRS and CDR2 is YFSETQ. Here the CDR3 DNA reads TGCGCCAGCAGCTTTGACGCGGGGGGGCCGTACGAGCAGTACTTC. Translated, it gives CASSFDAGGPYEQYF.

The genes are TRBV5-6 and TRBJ2-7, with D uncertain. Germline-derived CDR1 and CDR2 are SGHDT and YYEEEE. Trimming took 0 bases from V and 1 from J, leaving 8 bases between them. The CDR3 covers 14 residues. The CDR3: CASSLGQGSYEQYF. Here the CDR3 DNA reads TGTGCCAGCAGCTTGGGACAAGGTTCCTACGAGCAGTACTTC. Full variable domain (rest looked up from reference TRBV5-6 and TRBJ2-7): DAGVTQSPTHLIKTRGQQVTLRCSPKSGHDTVSWYQQALGQGPQFIFQYYEEEERQRGNFPDRFSGHQFPNYSSELNVNALLLGDSALYLCASSLGQGSYEQYFGPGTRLTVT.

The gene calls are TRBV3-1 (or the pseudogene TRBV3-2) and TRBJ2-7; D may be TRBD2 (6 bases). Germline V gives CDR1 LGHDT, CDR2 YNNKEL (reference sequence). This CDR3 contains 13 residues. Trimming cost V 1 base and J 6 bases, with 10 bases left between them. CDR3 in amino acids: CASSQGLASEQYF. The CDR3 DNA follows: TGTGCCAGCAGCCAAGGGCTAGCGTCCGAGCAGTACTTC.

CDR3 bases: TGTGCCAGCAGTTCAGGCCATCCAACAGATACGCAGTATTTT. Residues: CASSSGHPTDTQYF. The chain links TRBV28 to TRBJ2-3; D unclear. The CDR3 covers 14 residues. The V gene's germline CDR1 is MDHEN and CDR2 SYDVKM. Trimming cost V 4 bases and J 3 bases, with 11 bases left between them.

This clone was seen just once. This chain links TRBV11-2 with TRBJ2-1; TRBD2 is a possible D gene (6 bases). V was shortened by 5 bases and J by 4 bases, with 9 bases between the two germline ends. The length of the CDR3 is 13 residues. From germline, CDR1 is SGHAT and CDR2 FQNNGV. The CDR3 here is CASSAGLYNEQFF. In nucleotides, the CDR3 is TGTGCCAGCAGCGCGGGACTTTACAATGAGCAGTTCTTC.

The rearrangement joins TRBV18 to TRBJ1-1; a weak D match, TRBD1 (6 bases). CDR3 length: 15 residues. Germline V lookup: CDR1 KGHSH, CDR2 LQKENI. Trimming left V 3 bases short and J 0 bases short, with 11 bases between. In DNA form, the CDR3 reads TGTGCCAGCTCACCCCGGCAGGGGATGAACACTGAAGCTTTCTTT. Protein sequence: CASSPRQGMNTEAFF.

The V and J genes are TRBV10-1 and TRBJ1-1, with D hard to call. CDR3 length equals 16 residues. Germline lookup yields CDR1 WNHNN and CDR2 SYGVQD (reference sequence). The V end lost 1 base, the J end lost 1 base, and 13 bases lay between the germline ends. This CDR3 reads CASSEWRLPENTEAFF. The CDR3 region has the DNA TGCGCCAGCAGTGAGTGGCGGCTCCCTGAGAACACTGAAGCTTTCTTT.

The V gene is TRBV5-6, the J gene TRBJ1-5, with 7 bases that match TRBD1. The CDR3 runs to 14 residues. After removal of 4 bases from V and 6 bases from J, the junction contained 7 bases not matched to a gene. The germline V gene has CDR1 SGHDT and CDR2 YYEEEE. CDR3 region: CASSEGGWAQPQHF. CDR3 nucleotide sequence: TGTGCCAGCAGCGAAGGGGGCTGGGCTCAGCCCCAGCATTTT.

The V call is TRBV2, the J call TRBJ1-2; no reliable D call. Germline loops: CDR1 SNHLY, CDR2 FYNNEI. The CDR3 contains 13 residues. The V and J ends lost 7 bases and 4 bases respectively, with 13 bases between them. The DNA of the CDR3 is TGTGCCAGCATGGCCCAGGCTTCCTATGGCTACACCTTC. Its translation is CASMAQASYGYTF.

The chain carries TRBV6-7 and TRBJ1-2; D call uncertain. TRBV6-7 has ORF status, its function being uncertain. V was cut by 5 bases and J by 9 bases, with 13 bases left in between. This CDR3 has 12 amino acids. The CDR3 spells CASSNTAPRYTF. CDR3 coding DNA: TGTGCCAGCAGTAATACAGCACCCCGCTACACCTTC.

The V and J genes are TRBV7-8 and TRBJ2-3; TRBD2 aligns across 8 bases. Germline CDR1 reads SGHVS; CDR2 reads FQNEAQ. Trimming removed 4 bases from V and 0 bases from J; junction bases left unmatched: 12. The CDR3 loop spans 18 amino acids. The CDR3 nucleotides are TGTGCCAGCAGCTACTGGATAGCGGGGAGCGTAAGCACAGATACGCAGTATTTT. Amino acid sequence: CASSYWIAGSVSTDTQYF.

The chain links TRBV7-2 to TRBJ2-1; 9 nucleotides match TRBD1. Germline V gene lookup returns CDR1 SGHTA and CDR2 FQGNSA. The trim removed 4 bases at V and 1 base at J, leaving 2 bases unmatched. This CDR3 region has 15 residues. This chain's CDR3 is CASSSGQGSYNEQFF. As DNA, the CDR3 is TGTGCCAGCAGCTCTGGACAGGGGTCCTACAATGAGCAGTTCTTC. The full variable domain, its missing parts supplied by reference TRBV7-2 and TRBJ2-1, is GAGVSQSPSNKVTEKGKDVELRCDPISGHTALYWYRQSLGQGLEFLIYFQGNSAPDKSGLPSDRFSAERTGGSVSTLTIQRTQQEDSAVYLCASSSGQGSYNEQFFGPGTRLTVL.

This clone appeared a single time. V usage is TRBV5-1 and J usage is TRBJ2-7; 12 bases are a match to TRBD1. This CDR3 spans 15 amino acids. CDR1 is SGHRS and CDR2 is YFSETQ in the germline V gene. The J segment lost 7 bases and the V segment lost 4 bases, leaving 9 bases of the junction unmatched. The CDR3 DNA reads TGCGCCAGCAGCAAATGGGACAGGGGGCTGGGGGAGCAGTACTTC. This encodes CASSKWDRGLGEQYF. The variable domain in full, with the rest retrieved from reference TRBV5-1 and TRBJ2-7, is KAGVTQTPRYLIKTRGQQVTLSCSPISGHRSVSWYQQTPGQGLQFLFEYFSETQRNKGNFPGRFSGRQFSNSRSEMNVSTLELGDSALYLCASSKWDRGLGEQYFGPGTRLTVT.

This clone came up a few times. Here the CDR3 reads CASSLGQSNTGELFF. The CDR3 DNA reads TGTGCCAGCAGCTTAGGACAGTCGAACACCGGGGAGCTGTTTTTT. The genes are TRBV7-9 and TRBJ2-2, with D perhaps TRBD1 (5 bases). There are 15 residues in the CDR3. Germline V gene data show CDR1 as SEHNR and CDR2 as FQNEAQ (reference sequence). The V gene lost 1 base and the J gene lost 0 bases, with 6 bases spanning the gap.

This clone has more than one count but fewer than ten. The chain uses TRBV5-1 and TRBJ2-1; 12 bases agree with TRBD2. V was clipped by 7 bases and J by 10 bases; unmatched bases: 12. CDR3 length: 15 amino acids. In germline, CDR1 is SGHRS, CDR2 YFSETQ. In DNA form, the CDR3 reads TGCGCCAGCCGGTCTACTAGCGGGGGGTCTGGGGAGCAGTTCTTC. Its translation: CASRSTSGGSGEQFF.

This clone appeared a few times. The chain is built from TRBV7-8 and TRBJ2-7, with D perhaps TRBD2 (6 bases). CDR3 length: 14 amino acids. Germline CDR1 and CDR2: SGHVS and FQNEAQ. V lost 3 bases, J lost 2 bases, and 11 bases lay in between. The CDR3 region has the DNA TGTGCCAGCAGCTTTAAGAGGGAGGCCTACGAGCAGTACTTC. Translation: CASSFKREAYEQYF.

This chain uses TRBV6-6 with TRBJ2-6; TRBD2 is a possible D gene (6 bases). Trimming removed 5 bases at V and 0 bases at J, with 14 bases between. The CDR3 consists of 17 residues. Per the germline V gene, CDR1 is MNHNY and CDR2 is SVGAGI (reference sequence). CDR3 DNA: TGTGCCAGCAGTCCCAGGCGGGGAGGCTCTGGGGCCAACGTCCTGACTTTC. Residues: CASSPRRGGSGANVLTF.

This clone occurred a few times. The chain carries TRBV11-2 and TRBJ2-7; weak D call: TRBD1 (5 bases). CDR1 and CDR2 (germline): SGHAT, FQNNGV. The CDR3 extends over 11 amino acids. Trimming took 5 bases from V and 6 from J, leaving 8 bases between them. CDR3 sequence: CASSQGVEQYF. The CDR3 nucleotides read TGTGCCAGCAGCCAAGGGGTCGAGCAGTACTTC.

Only one count was recorded for this clone. In DNA form, the CDR3 reads TGTGCCAGCAGTTTCGACAGGGGGCGCATCACTGAAGCTTTCTTT. Residues: CASSFDRGRITEAFF. J is TRBJ1-1 and V is TRBV27; 10 nucleotides agree with TRBD1. This CDR3 region has 15 residues. The V and J ends lost 3 bases and 4 bases, in that order; junction bases with no gene match: 5. Germline CDR1 is MNHEY and CDR2 is SMNVEV (reference sequence).

V and J are TRBV10-3 and TRBJ1-2; 11 bases agree with TRBD1. Germline CDR1 ENHRY, CDR2 SYGVKD. Trimming took 8 bases from V and 7 from J; bases not matched to a gene: 3. The CDR3 is 12 residues long. In DNA form, the CDR3 reads TGTGCCATCGGCGGACAGGGGGCTGGCTACACCTTC. Translated: CAIGGQGAGYTF.

This chain links TRBV29-1 with TRBJ1-1; 9 bases align to TRBD1. CDR3 size: 12 residues. CDR1 and CDR2 (germline): SQVTM, ANQGSEA. The J segment lost 4 bases and the V segment lost 6 bases, leaving 3 bases of the junction unmatched. CDR3 sequence reads: CSVGQGSTEAFF. DNA for the CDR3: TGCAGCGTGGGACAGGGTTCCACTGAAGCTTTCTTT.

V and J are TRBV4-2 and TRBJ2-3; no definite D call. Germline V gene sequence: CDR1 LGHNA, CDR2 YNFKEQ. The CDR3 has 14 residues. Trimming cost V 0 bases and J 3 bases, with 7 bases left between them. CDR3 DNA: TGTGCCAGCAGCCAAGATACAGAAACAGATACGCAGTATTTT. Translating gives CASSQDTETDTQYF.

The chain joins TRBV5-1 to TRBJ1-4, with D perhaps TRBD1 (6 bases). Germline CDR1 reads SGHRS; CDR2 reads YFSETQ. The CDR3 runs 14 residues. Trimming shortened V by 0 bases and J by 8 bases, and 11 bases separated the two germline ends. The CDR3 region has the DNA TGCGCCAGCAGCTTGGCAGGGGAGCGGGAAAAACTGTTTTTT. Protein: CASSLAGEREKLFF.

The J gene is TRBJ2-3, the V gene TRBV5-6, with TRBD2 matching over 14 bases. The V and J ends lost 3 bases and 8 bases, in that order; junction bases with no gene match: 11. This CDR3 is built from 17 residues. Germline V gives CDR1 SGHDT, CDR2 YYEEEE. The CDR3 DNA is TGTGCCAGCAGCTCCACTCGGACTAGCGGGGGGATGGGTACGCAGTATTTT. It yields the protein CASSSTRTSGGMGTQYF.

This clone appeared a single time. The genes are TRBV5-5 and TRBJ2-2, with a possible D match to TRBD1 (6 bases). Per the germline V gene, CDR1 is SGHKS and CDR2 is YYEKEE (reference sequence). This CDR3 contains 17 residues. Between the trimmed V and J ends, which lost 2 bases and 6 bases, there was a span of 20 bases. The CDR3 reads CASSLPKMAGVSGELFF. The CDR3 nucleotides read TGTGCCAGCAGCTTACCAAAAATGGCAGGGGTATCCGGGGAGCTGTTTTTT.

CDR3 region: CASSWNRGPSRGSGELFF. The DNA of the CDR3 is TGTGCCAGCAGTTGGAACAGGGGGCCATCTAGGGGGAGCGGGGAGCTGTTTTTT. The chain couples TRBV27 to TRBJ2-2; 9 nucleotides match TRBD1. V lost 4 bases to trimming and J lost 7 bases; unmatched junction nucleotides: 16. Germline V lookup: CDR1 MNHEY, CDR2 SMNVEV (reference sequence). This CDR3 region has 18 residues.

This sequence joins TRBV7-9 and TRBJ1-2; 7 positions match TRBD1. Trimming cost V 5 bases and J 3 bases; bases outside gene matches: 3. Germline lookup yields CDR1 SEHNR and CDR2 FQNEAQ (reference sequence). There are 13 residues in the CDR3. The CDR3 DNA is TGTGCCAGCAGCCCGGGACAGTACTATGGCTACACCTTC. This sequence encodes CASSPGQYYGYTF.